This TCR beta chain was sequenced in a study of T cell changes during pregnancy in multiple sclerosis. The CDR3 is 16 residues long. Looked up from germline, CDR1 is MDHEN and CDR2 is SYDVKM. V was clipped by 6 bases and J by 0 bases; unmatched bases: 10. Libraries were prepared by immunoSEQ multiplex PCR; TCRdb keeps only in-frame clonotypes and omits some of them. The table records about 44,000 clones, roughly 96% of them present only once. The sample was peripheral blood, taken in the second trimester of pregnancy. The V gene is TRBV28, the J gene TRBJ2-7, with TRBD2 matching 8 bases. This TCR derives from a female donor with multiple sclerosis, enrolled in a pregnancy study. The CDR3, as DNA: TGTGCCAGCAGCTCCTTACTAGCGGTGAGCTCCTACGAGCAGTACTTC. Translation: CASSSLLAVSSYEQYF.